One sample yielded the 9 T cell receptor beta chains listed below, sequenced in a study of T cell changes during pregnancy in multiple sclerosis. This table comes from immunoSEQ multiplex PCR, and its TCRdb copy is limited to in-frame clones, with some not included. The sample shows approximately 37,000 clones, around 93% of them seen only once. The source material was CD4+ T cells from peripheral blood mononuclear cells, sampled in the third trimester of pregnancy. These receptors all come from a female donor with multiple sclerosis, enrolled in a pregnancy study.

The CDR3 DNA is TGCGCCACCGGGACTAGCGGTTACACAGATACGCAGTATTTT. Amino acids: CATGTSGYTDTQYF. V and J are TRBV5-1 and TRBJ2-3; 11 bases agree with TRBD2. Looked up from germline, CDR1 is SGHRS and CDR2 is YFSETQ. CDR3 length equals 14 residues. The J segment lost 2 bases and the V segment lost 9 bases, leaving 5 bases of the junction unmatched. Full variable domain (missing parts from reference TRBV5-1 and TRBJ2-3): KAGVTQTPRYLIKTRGQQVTLSCSPISGHRSVSWYQQTPGQGLQFLFEYFSETQRNKGNFPGRFSGRQFSNSRSEMNVSTLELGDSALYLCATGTSGYTDTQYFGPGTRLTVL.

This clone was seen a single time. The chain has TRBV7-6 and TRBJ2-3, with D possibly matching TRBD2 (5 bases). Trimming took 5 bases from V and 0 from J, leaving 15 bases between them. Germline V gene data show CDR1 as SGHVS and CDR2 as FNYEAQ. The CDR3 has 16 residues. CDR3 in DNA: TGTGCCAGCAGCCCGCCGGGGAGCCGGAGCACAGATACGCAGTATTTT. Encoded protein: CASSPPGSRSTDTQYF.

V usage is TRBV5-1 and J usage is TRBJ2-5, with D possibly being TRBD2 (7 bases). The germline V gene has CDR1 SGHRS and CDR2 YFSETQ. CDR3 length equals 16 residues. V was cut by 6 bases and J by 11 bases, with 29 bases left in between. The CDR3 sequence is CASNGRGGSGKHEQYF. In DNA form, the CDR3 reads TGCGCCAGCAATGGCAGGGGAGGGTCAGGGAAGCATGAGCAGTACTTC.

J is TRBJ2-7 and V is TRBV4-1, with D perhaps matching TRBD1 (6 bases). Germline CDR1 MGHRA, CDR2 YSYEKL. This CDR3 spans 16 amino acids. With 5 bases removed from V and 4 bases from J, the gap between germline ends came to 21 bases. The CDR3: CASSELQGEFGYEQYF. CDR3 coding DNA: TGCGCCAGCAGCGAACTACAGGGAGAGTTTGGATACGAGCAGTACTTC.

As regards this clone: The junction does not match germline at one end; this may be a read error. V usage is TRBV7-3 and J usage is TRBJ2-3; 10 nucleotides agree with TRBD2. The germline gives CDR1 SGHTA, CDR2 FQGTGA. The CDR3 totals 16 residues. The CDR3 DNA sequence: TGTGCCAGCAGTCAAACTAGCGGGGTCCCCACAGCTACGCAGTATTTT. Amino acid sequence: CASSQTSGVPTATQYF.

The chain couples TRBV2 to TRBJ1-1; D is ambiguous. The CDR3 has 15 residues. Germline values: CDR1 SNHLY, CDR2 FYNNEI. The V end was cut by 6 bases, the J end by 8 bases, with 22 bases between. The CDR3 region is CASRRLTGPTGEAFF. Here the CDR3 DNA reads TGTGCCAGCAGGAGATTAACCGGACCTACGGGGGAAGCTTTCTTT.

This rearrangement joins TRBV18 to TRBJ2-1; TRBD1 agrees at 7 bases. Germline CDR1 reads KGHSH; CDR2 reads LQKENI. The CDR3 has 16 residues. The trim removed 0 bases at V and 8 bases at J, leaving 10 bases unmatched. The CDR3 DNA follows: TGTGCCAGCTCACCACCGAGGGGGCGTCGGGCGGATGAGCAGTTCTTC. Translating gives CASSPPRGRRADEQFF.

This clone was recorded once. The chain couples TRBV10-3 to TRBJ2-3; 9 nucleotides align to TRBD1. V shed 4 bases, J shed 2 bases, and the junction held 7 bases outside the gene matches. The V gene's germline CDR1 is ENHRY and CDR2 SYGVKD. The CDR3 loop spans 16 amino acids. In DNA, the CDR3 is TGTGCCATCAGTGGACGGGACAGGGCGAACACAGATACGCAGTATTTT. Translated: CAISGRDRANTDTQYF.

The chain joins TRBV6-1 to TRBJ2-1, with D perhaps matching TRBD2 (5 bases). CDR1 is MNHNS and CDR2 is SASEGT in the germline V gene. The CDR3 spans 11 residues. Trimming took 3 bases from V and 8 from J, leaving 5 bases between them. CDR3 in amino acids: CASSERDEQFF. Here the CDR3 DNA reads TGTGCCAGCAGTGAGCGGGATGAGCAGTTCTTC.